Listed below are T cell receptor beta chains from one sample, sequenced in a study of lymphopenia after photon versus proton radiotherapy. The repertoire was sequenced with immunoSEQ multiplex PCR; TCRdb's copy has only in-frame clones and lacks some. Of about 25,000 clones in the sample, roughly four fifths were seen once. The starting material was peripheral blood, obtained from a patient treated with photon-based radiotherapy. These receptors came from a woman in her fifties or sixties with pancreatic cancer. The CDR3 runs from the conserved cysteine through the conserved F or W. D genes are given only for firm matches. Not all rows give a size; the values are once, few, many and, for expanded clones, a class.

D gene,J gene,clone size,V gene,CDR3 DNA,CDR3 protein
-,TRBJ1-2,-,TRBV28,TGTGCCAGCCTTGACCCCAGCGGGGGGCGCTTAGGTGGCTACACCTTC,CASLDPSGGRLGGYTF
-,TRBJ2-7,-,TRBV28,TGTGCCAGCAGTTTATTGGGCTCGAGAACCTACGAGCAGTACTTC,CASSLLGSRTYEQYF
-,TRBJ1-1,-,TRBV14,TGTGCCAGCAGCCAAGAAGGGGGACCAAGGAACACTGAAGCTTTCTTT,CASSQEGGPRNTEAFF
-,TRBJ2-3,-,TRBV9,TGTGCCAGCAGCGTAGGCGGCGGACCCACAGATACGCAGTATTTT,CASSVGGGPTDTQYF
-,TRBJ1-5,few,TRBV27,TGTGCCAGCAGTTCCAGTTGGATACCTCATCAGCCCCAGCATTTT,CASSSSWIPHQPQHF
-,TRBJ1-2,-,TRBV7-2,TGTGCCAGCAGCCCGCCGGGGGGTGGCTATGGCTACACCTTC,CASSPPGGGYGYTF
-,TRBJ2-3,-,TRBV19,TGTGCCAGTAGTCGTGACGCCGCTAGCACAGATACGCAGTATTTT,CASSRDAASTDTQYF
TRBD1,TRBJ2-7,-,TRBV4-2,TGTGCCAGCAGTCAGGAGGAACAGGGGGGATACGAGCAGTACTTC,CASSQEEQGGYEQYF
-,TRBJ2-2,few,TRBV2,TGTGCCAGCAGCAAAGACAGGTCCAGCGCCACCGGGGAGCTGTTTTTT,CASSKDRSSATGELFF
-,TRBJ1-5,-,TRBV2,TGTGCCAGCAGACGCACACCGCTTAGCAATCAGCCCCAGCATTTT,CASRRTPLSNQPQHF
TRBD1,TRBJ1-1,-,TRBV28,TGTGCCAGCAGACCATCGGACAGGCTGAACACTGAAGCTTTCTTT,CASRPSDRLNTEAFF
-,TRBJ2-5,-,TRBV2,TGTGCCAACAATCTCCAAGAGACCCAGTACTTC,CANNLQETQYF
TRBD1,TRBJ2-7,-,TRBV27,TGTGCCAGCAGTTCGGACAGGGAATACGAGCAGTACTTC,CASSSDREYEQYF
TRBD1,TRBJ2-7,few,TRBV5-1,TGCGCCAGCAGTATCGGACAGGGGGCCTACGAGCAGTACTTC,CASSIGQGAYEQYF
-,TRBJ1-1,-,TRBV7-9,TGTGCCAGCAGCCCCTCGGGGGCTGTGTCACGAGCTTTCTTT,CASSPSGAVSRAFF
-,TRBJ2-7,-,TRBV7-2,TGTGCCAGCAGCCCTCGTTTTGGGAACTCCTACGAGCAGTACTTC,CASSPRFGNSYEQYF